The source of this T cell receptor (beta chain) is a study of glioma-infiltrating T cells. Study conclusions and caveats: Gliomas, especially low-grade, showed above-expected tissue-blood divergence; non-neoplastic patients showed below. Very few CDR3 sequences were shared between tissue and blood.

Using RNA template, CDR3s of TCR alpha and beta were amplified with iRepertoire arm-PCR. One-step reverse transcription and amplification started from around 100-400 ng of tissue mRNA or PBMC total RNA. One entry per CDR3 protein, called by TCRdb with MiXCR from the multiplex PCR reads. Counted here are more than 20,000 distinct CDR3 sequences, just under 25% occurring once; the ten biggest clones make up 13%. On this clonotype itself: Its antigen is currently unknown. The junction differs from germline at one of its ends, possibly a read error.

The receptor was isolated from a human donor with low-grade glioma or glioblastoma, undergoing nonglioma brain surgery, or in good health (not recorded which). The sequencing sample was made of glioma tissue, nonneoplastic brain tissue, or PBMCs (not recorded which).

This CDR3 reads CSDSGNERYF. CDR3 nucleotide sequence: TGCAGTGATAGTGGAAACGAGCGGTACTTC. The chain recombines TRBV20-1 with TRBJ2-7; no clear D gene. In germline, CDR1 is DFQATT, CDR2 SNEGSKA (reference sequence). The CDR3 totals 10 residues.